This TCR beta chain appears in the sequencing data of a study of response to subunit inactivated influenza vaccine. Study results and caveats: Authors suggested each seasonal influenza vaccination recruits few new T cells.

This clonotype was detected ten times or more. What it binds is not known. TCRdb used MiXCR to reprocess the RT-PCR reads, holding one entry per CDR3 protein. The sample includes some 160,000 distinct CDR3 sequences, about 11% of them seen just once. The V gene's germline CDR1 is KGHDR and CDR2 SFDVKD. V lost 7 bases to trimming and J lost 0 bases; unmatched junction nucleotides: 8. This CDR3 comprises 16 residues. J is TRBJ2-1 and V is TRBV24-1; TRBD1 aligns across 7 bases. Material: non-naive T cells sorted from PBMCs, obtained 45 days after vaccination. The TCR originated in a man aged 50-59 years who received an inactivated influenza vaccine. CDR3 in DNA: TGTGCCACCAGGCTAATGACAGGGAACTCCTACAATGAGCAGTTCTTC. It codes for CATRLMTGNSYNEQFF.